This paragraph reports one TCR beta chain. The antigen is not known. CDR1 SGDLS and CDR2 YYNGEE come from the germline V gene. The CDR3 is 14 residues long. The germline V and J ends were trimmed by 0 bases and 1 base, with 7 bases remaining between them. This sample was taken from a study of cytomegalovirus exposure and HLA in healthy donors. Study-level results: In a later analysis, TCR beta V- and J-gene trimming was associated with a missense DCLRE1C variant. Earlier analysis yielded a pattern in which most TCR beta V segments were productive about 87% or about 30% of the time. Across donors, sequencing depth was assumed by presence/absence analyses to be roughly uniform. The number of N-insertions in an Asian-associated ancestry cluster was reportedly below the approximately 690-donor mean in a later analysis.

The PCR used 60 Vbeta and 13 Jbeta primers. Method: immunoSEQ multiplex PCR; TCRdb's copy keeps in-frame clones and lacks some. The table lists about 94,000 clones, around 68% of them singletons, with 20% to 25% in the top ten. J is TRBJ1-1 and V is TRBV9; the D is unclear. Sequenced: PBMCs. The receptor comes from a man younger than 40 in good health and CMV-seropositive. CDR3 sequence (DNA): TGTGCCAGCAGCGTAGTTGAGGGGAACACTGAAGCTTTCTTT. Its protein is CASSVVEGNTEAFF. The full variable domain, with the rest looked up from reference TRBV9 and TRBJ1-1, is DSGVTQTPKHLITATGQRVTLRCSPRSGDLSVYWYQQSLDQGLQFLIQYYNGEERAKGNILERFSAQQFPDLHSELNLSSLELGDSALYFCASSVVEGNTEAFFGQGTRLTVV.